The clone carrying this T cell receptor (beta chain) came up once. Its antigen is not known. Some clones are missing from TCRdb's copy, which holds only in-frame ones; the method was immunoSEQ multiplex PCR. The sample carries roughly 30,000 clones, approximately 93% recorded once. This record belongs to a study of lymphopenia after photon versus proton radiotherapy. Study findings and constraints: Under photons, naive T cells and diversity fell while effector/memory populations rose. After the lymphocyte nadir, photon-treated repertoires showed oligoclonal expansion, especially of CD8+ Temra cells. Post-nadir TCR diversity decline inversely tracked overall survival among those who died. Only patients who died were analyzed for survival; proton advantage is unproven.

The CDR3 runs 16 residues. Looked up from germline, CDR1 is SGHVS and CDR2 is FNYEAQ. V shed 4 bases, J shed 3 bases, and the junction held 8 bases outside the gene matches. The receptor was derived from a woman aged 45-60 years with cholangiocarcinoma. The sequenced sample was peripheral blood, obtained from a patient treated with photon-based radiotherapy. V gene TRBV7-6 combines with J gene TRBJ2-2, with TRBD1 matching 7 bases. The CDR3 bases are TGTGCCAGCAGCTCCCACAGGGGTAAAGACACCGGGGAGCTGTTTTTT. Translated: CASSSHRGKDTGELFF.